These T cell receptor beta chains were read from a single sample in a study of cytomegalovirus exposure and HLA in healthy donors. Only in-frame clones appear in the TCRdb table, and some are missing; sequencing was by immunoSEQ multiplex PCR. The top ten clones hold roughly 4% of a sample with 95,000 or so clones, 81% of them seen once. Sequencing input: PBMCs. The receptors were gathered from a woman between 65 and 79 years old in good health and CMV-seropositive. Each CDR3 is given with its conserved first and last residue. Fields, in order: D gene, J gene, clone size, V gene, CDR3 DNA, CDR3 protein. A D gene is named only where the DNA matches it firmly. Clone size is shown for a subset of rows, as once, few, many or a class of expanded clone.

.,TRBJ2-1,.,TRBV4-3,TGCGCCAGCAGCCAAGAATGGACAGAACGTGAGCAGTTCTTC,CASSQEWTEREQFF
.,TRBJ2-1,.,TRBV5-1,TGCGCCAGCAGCCGGCGGGCGGGAAGAGAGTACAATGAGCAGTTCTTC,CASSRRAGREYNEQFF
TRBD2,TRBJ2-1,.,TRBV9,TGTGCCAGCAGCGTAGGCAGCGGGAGGGGCAATGAGCAGTTCTTC,CASSVGSGRGNEQFF
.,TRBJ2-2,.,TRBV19,TGTGCCAGTAGTACCCCCGGGGGGAACACCGGGGAGCTGTTTTTT,CASSTPGGNTGELFF
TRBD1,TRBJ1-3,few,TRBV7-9,TGTGCCAGCAGCTCGGACAGGGTCAGGGGAAACACCATATATTTT,CASSSDRVRGNTIYF
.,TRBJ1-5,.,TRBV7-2,TGTGCCAGCAGCTTCCGGACAAATCAGCCCCAGCATTTT,CASSFRTNQPQHF
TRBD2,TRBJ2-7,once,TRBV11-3,TGTGCCAGCAGCTTAAGCGGGAGGGCCGGGGAGCAGTACTTC,CASSLSGRAGEQYF
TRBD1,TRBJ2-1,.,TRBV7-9,TGTGCCAGCAGCTACCGGGACAGGGGTCCCAATGAGCAGTTCTTC,CASSYRDRGPNEQFF
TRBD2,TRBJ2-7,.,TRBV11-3,TGTGCCGTGCGGGGGCTAGCGGGCGAGCAGTACTTC,CAVRGLAGEQYF
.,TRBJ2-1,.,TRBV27,TGTGCCAGCACTCTGCGAGGGGGGACTAACAATGAGCAGTTCTTC,CASTLRGGTNNEQFF
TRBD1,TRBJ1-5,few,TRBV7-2,TGTGCCAGCAGCCCCCTGACAGGGGGTAATCAGCCCCAGCATTTT,CASSPLTGGNQPQHF
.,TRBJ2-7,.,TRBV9,TGTGCCAGCATTGTCAGGGTTCCCCCCTACGAGCAGTACTTC,CASIVRVPPYEQYF
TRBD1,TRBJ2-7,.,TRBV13,TGTGCCAGCAGCCGTGGGGGCGACAGGGGGCATGGGCAGTACTTC,CASSRGGDRGHGQYF
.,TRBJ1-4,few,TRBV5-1,TGCGCCAGCAGCTTGGGGCAGGGTGAAAAACTGTTTTTT,CASSLGQGEKLFF
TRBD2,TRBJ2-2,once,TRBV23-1,TGCGCCAGCACACGGACTAGCGGGAGCGCCGGGGAGCTGTTTTTT,CASTRTSGSAGELFF
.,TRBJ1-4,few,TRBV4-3,TGCGCCAGCAGCCAAGATGTAAGACACAGTGAAAAACTGTTTTTT,CASSQDVRHSEKLFF
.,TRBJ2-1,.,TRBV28,TGTGCCAGCAGTTTCGGGACTCCTTACAATGAGCAGTTCTTC,CASSFGTPYNEQFF
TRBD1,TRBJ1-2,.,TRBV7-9,TGTGCCAGCAGCTTAGCCAGGGGGCCCTATGGCTACACCTTC,CASSLARGPYGYTF
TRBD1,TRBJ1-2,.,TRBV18,TGTGCCAGCTCACCCGGGACAGTACGAGCTAACTATGGCTACACCTTC,CASSPGTVRANYGYTF
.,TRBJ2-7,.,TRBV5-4,TGTGCCAGCAGCCAATCGACAGAGAACTTCTACGAGCAGTACTTC,CASSQSTENFYEQYF
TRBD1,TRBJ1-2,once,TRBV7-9,TGTGCCAGCAGCCCACCGGGACAGGGGACCTATGGCTACACCTTC,CASSPPGQGTYGYTF
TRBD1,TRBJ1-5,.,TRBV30,TGTGCCTGGAGTGGGCAGACAGGGTTCAATCAGCCCCAGCATTTT,CAWSGQTGFNQPQHF
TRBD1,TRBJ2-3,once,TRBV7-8,TGTGCCAGCAGCTATTCCGGGACAGGGGGCGCAGATACGCAGTATTTT,CASSYSGTGGADTQYF
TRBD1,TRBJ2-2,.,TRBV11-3,TGTGCCAGCAGGGCTGGGACAGGGATCAACACCGGGGAGCTGTTTTTT,CASRAGTGINTGELFF
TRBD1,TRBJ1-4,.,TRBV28,TGTGCCAGCAGTTTGGCGGGACAGGGGAGGGAAAAACTGTTTTTT,CASSLAGQGREKLFF
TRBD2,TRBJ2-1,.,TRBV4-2,TGTGCCAGCAGTCCCGGGACTAGCGGGGACAATGAGCAGTTCTTC,CASSPGTSGDNEQFF
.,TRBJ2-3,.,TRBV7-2,TGTGCCAGCAGCTCCCCGGGGGGCCAGAGCACAGATACGCAGTATTTT,CASSSPGGQSTDTQYF
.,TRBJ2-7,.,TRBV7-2,TGTGCCAGCAGCTTAAACCCAGGGGGGCACTACGAGCAGTACTTC,CASSLNPGGHYEQYF
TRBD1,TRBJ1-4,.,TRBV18,TGTGCCAGCTCACGGACAGGGTCGGTAACTAATGAAAAACTGTTTTTT,CASSRTGSVTNEKLFF
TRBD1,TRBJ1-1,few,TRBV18,TGTGCCAGCTCACGACAGGGGGGGACTGAAGCTTTCTTT,CASSRQGGTEAFF
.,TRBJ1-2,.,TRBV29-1,TGCAGCGCTGACGGGGTACAAGCTAACTATGGCTACACCTTC,CSADGVQANYGYTF
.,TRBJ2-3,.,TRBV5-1,TGCGCCAGCAGCGCGAGGACAGATACGCAGTATTTT,CASSARTDTQYF
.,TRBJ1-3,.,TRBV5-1,TGCGCCAGCAGCCCCTACTCTGGAAACACCATATATTTT,CASSPYSGNTIYF
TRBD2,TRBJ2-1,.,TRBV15,TGTGCCACTCGACTAGCGGGAGGGAGGAATGAGCAGTTCTTC,CATRLAGGRNEQFF
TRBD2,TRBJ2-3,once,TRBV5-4,TGTGCCAGCAGCTTAAGCGGGATCAACACAGATACGCAGTATTTT,CASSLSGINTDTQYF
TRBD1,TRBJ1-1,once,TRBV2,TGTGCCAGCAGTCTTGGGACAGTCGGCACTGAAGCTTTCTTT,CASSLGTVGTEAFF
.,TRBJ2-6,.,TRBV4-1,TGCGCCAGCAGCCAGGGGACACTAGCGTCTGGGGCCAACGTCCTGACTTTC,CASSQGTLASGANVLTF
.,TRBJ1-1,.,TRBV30,TGTGCCTGGGGCCAGGGACAAAAGGGCACTGAAGCTTTCTTT,CAWGQGQKGTEAFF
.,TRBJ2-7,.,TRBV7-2,TGTGCCAGCAGCCTGGCCACAGCCTCACACTACGAGCAGTACTTC,CASSLATASHYEQYF
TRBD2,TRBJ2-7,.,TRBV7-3,TGTGCCAGCAGCTATCTAGCGGGAGGGCCTCCGTACTTC,CASSYLAGGPPYF
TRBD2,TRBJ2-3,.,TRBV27,TGTGCCAGCAGTCCTTTTCGGACTAGCGGGAGGCTGTCAGATACGCAGTATTTT,CASSPFRTSGRLSDTQYF
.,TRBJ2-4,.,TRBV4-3,TGCGCCAGCAGCCAGGAGGAGGGGATGAACATTCAGTACTTC,CASSQEEGMNIQYF
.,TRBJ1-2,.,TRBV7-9,TGTTCCAGCCGGGGGGGCCCGTATGGCTACACCTTC,CSSRGGPYGYTF
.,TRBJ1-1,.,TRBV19,TGTGCCAGTAGCGCTTTGATGAGCACTGAAGCTTTCTTT,CASSALMSTEAFF
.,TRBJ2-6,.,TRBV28,TGTGCCAGCAGCCCCGCCTTCTCTGGGGCCAACGTCCTGACTTTT,CASSPAFSGANVLTF
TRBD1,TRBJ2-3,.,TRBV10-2,TGCGCCAGCACCTCGTCCCCGGGACAGGGGGTCCGACGGGGGTATACGCAGTATTTT,CASTSSPGQGVRRGYTQYF
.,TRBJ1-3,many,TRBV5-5,TGTGCCAGCAGCTTGGACAGGGCGAACTCTGGAAACACCATATATTTT,CASSLDRANSGNTIYF
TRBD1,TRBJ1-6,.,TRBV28,TGTGCCAGCAGTCTCGAGGCAGGGGGTTATAATTCACCCCTCCACTTT,CASSLEAGGYNSPLHF
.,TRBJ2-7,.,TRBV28,TGTGCCAGCAGTTTTTTTGAGGGAGTCCTCTACGAGCAGTACTTC,CASSFFEGVLYEQYF
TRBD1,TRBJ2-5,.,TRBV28,TGTGCCAGCAGTTTATACCCCGGGGACAGGACCGCTCAAGAGACCCAGTACTTC,CASSLYPGDRTAQETQYF
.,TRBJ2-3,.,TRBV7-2,TGTGCCAGCAGCTTAATGGTGGGAGGTCCTAGCACAGATACGCAGTATTTT,CASSLMVGGPSTDTQYF
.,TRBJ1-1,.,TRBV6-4,TGTGCCAGCAGTGCAGGGGAAGCCACTGAAGCTTTCTTT,CASSAGEATEAFF
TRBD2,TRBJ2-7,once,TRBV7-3,TGTGCCAGTAGCTCCGGTCTTACGGGGGGCGAGCAGTACTTC,CASSSGLTGGEQYF
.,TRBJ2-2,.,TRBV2,TGTGCCAGCAGTTTATTGGGACTCCAGAACACCGGGGAGCTGTTTTTT,CASSLLGLQNTGELFF
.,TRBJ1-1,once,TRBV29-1,TGCAGCGCCCAACCCCCCGGGAACACTGAAGCTTTCTTT,CSAQPPGNTEAFF
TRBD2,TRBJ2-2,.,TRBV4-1,TGCGCCAGCAGCCAAGACGCTACTAGCGGGAGATACGGGGAGCTGTTTTTT,CASSQDATSGRYGELFF
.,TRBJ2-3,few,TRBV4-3,TGCGCCAGCAGCCAAGATTGGCAAGATACGCAGTATTTT,CASSQDWQDTQYF